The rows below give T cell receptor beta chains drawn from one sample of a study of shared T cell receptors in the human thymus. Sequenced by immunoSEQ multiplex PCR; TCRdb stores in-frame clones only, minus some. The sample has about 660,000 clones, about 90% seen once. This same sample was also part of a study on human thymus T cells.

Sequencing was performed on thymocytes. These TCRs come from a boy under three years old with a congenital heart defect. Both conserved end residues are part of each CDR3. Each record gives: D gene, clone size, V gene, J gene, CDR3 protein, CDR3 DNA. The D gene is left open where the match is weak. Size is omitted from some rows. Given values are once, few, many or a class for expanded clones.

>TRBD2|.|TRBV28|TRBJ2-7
CASSFTALGLAGNYEQYF
TGTGCCAGCAGTTTCACCGCCCTTGGGCTAGCGGGGAACTACGAGCAGTACTTC
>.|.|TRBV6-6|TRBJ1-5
CASSTGQRNQPQHF
TGTGCCAGCAGTACTGGACAGCGCAATCAGCCCCAGCATTTT
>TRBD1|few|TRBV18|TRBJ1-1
CASSDRVTEAFF
TGTGCCAGCTCAGACAGGGTCACTGAAGCTTTCTTT
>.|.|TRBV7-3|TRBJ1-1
CASSLNQGGEAFF
TGTGCCAGCAGCTTAAACCAGGGTGGGGAAGCTTTCTTT
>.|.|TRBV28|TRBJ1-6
CASSLGGAAYYNSPLHF
TGTGCCAGCAGTTTGGGGGGGGCGGCTTACTATAATTCCCCCCTCCACTTT
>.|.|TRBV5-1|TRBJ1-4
CASQGGGEKLFF
TGCGCCAGCCAGGGTGGGGGCGAAAAACTGTTTTTT
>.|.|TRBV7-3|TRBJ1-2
CASSLFPKRGYGYTF
TGTGCCAGCAGCTTATTCCCGAAACGGGGCTATGGCTACACCTTC
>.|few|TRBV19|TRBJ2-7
CASSKGQGAPYEQYF
TGTGCCAGTAGTAAAGGCCAGGGCGCCCCCTACGAGCAGTACTTC
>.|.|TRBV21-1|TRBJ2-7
CASSKGNSAGADEQYF
TGTGCCAGCAGCAAAGGAAATTCAGCGGGAGCGGACGAGCAGTACTTC
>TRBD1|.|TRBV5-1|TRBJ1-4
CASSSPGQGDTKLFF
TGCGCCAGCAGCTCGCCGGGACAGGGGGATACAAAACTGTTTTTT
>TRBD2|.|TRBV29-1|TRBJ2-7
CSVERRGTSGSSYEQYF
TGCAGCGTTGAAAGGAGGGGGACTAGCGGGAGCTCCTACGAGCAGTACTTC
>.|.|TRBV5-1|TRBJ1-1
CASSWGDRKAINTEAFF
TGCGCCAGCAGCTGGGGAGACCGCAAGGCGATAAACACTGAAGCTTTCTTT
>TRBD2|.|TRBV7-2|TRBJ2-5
CASSPGPGLAKETQYF
TGTGCCAGCAGCCCAGGGCCGGGACTAGCGAAAGAGACCCAGTACTTC
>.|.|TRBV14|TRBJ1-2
CASSQGRQKTYGYTF
TGTGCCAGCAGCCAAGGGAGGCAGAAGACCTATGGCTACACCTTC
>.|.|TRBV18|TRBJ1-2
CASSPVRGSYGYTF
TGTGCCAGCTCACCCGTCAGGGGAAGTTATGGCTACACCTTC
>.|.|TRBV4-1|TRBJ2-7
CASSPFGGRYEQYF
TGCGCCAGCAGCCCCTTTGGAGGGCGCTACGAGCAGTACTTC
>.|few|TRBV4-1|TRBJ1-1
CASSQDANRRNTEAFF
TGCGCCAGCAGCCAAGATGCCAACAGAAGGAACACTGAAGCTTTCTTT
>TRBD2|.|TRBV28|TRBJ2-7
CASSFAPSGGAGPYEQYF
TGTGCCAGCAGTTTCGCCCCTAGCGGGGGGGCCGGGCCCTACGAGCAGTACTTC
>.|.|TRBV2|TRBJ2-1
CASSDVTKHNEQFF
TGTGCCAGCAGTGATGTGACTAAGCACAATGAGCAGTTCTTC
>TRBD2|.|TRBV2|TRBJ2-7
CASSDFLLAGEGPYEQYF
TGTGCCAGCAGTGACTTTTTACTAGCGGGAGAGGGCCCCTACGAGCAGTACTTC
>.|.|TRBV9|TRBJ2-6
CASSATGRGANVLTF
TGTGCCAGCAGCGCAACAGGGCGTGGGGCCAACGTCCTGACTTTC
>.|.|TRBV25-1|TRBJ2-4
CASSELSEPGVAKNIQYF
TGTGCCAGCAGTGAACTCAGCGAGCCCGGGGTAGCCAAAAACATTCAGTACTTC
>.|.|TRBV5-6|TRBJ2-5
CASSIRDTPSQETQYF
TGTGCCAGCAGCATAAGGGACACGCCTAGCCAAGAGACCCAGTACTTC
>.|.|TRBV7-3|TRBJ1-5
CASSSRDNQPQHF
TGTGCCAGCAGCTCGCGAGACAATCAGCCCCAGCATTTT
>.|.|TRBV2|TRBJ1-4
CARGMRGSTEKLFF
TGTGCCAGGGGGATGAGGGGGTCTACTGAAAAACTGTTTTTT
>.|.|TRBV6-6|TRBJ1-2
CASLPGASTNYGYTF
TGTGCCAGCCTCCCAGGGGCTTCCACTAACTATGGCTACACCTTC
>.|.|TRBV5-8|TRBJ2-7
CASSQASYPYEQYF
TGTGCCAGCAGCCAAGCCTCCTACCCCTACGAGCAGTACTTC
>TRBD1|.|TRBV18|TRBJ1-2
CASSPGQGYGYTF
TGTGCCAGCTCACCGGGACAGGGTTACGGCTACACCTTC
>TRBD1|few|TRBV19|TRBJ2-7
CASTPGQGFEQYF
TGTGCCAGTACCCCGGGACAGGGTTTCGAGCAGTACTTC
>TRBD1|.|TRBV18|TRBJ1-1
CASSPPARGYTEAFF
TGTGCCAGCTCACCACCGGCCAGGGGGTACACTGAAGCTTTCTTT
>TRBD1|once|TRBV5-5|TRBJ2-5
CASSLKHRDSRFFWTQYF
TGTGCCAGCAGCTTAAAACACCGGGACAGCCGCTTCTTTTGGACCCAGTACTTC
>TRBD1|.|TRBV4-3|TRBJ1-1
CASSQGPRRRDRGPPTNTEAFF
TGCGCCAGCAGCCAAGGACCCCGTCGGCGGGACAGGGGGCCACCAACCAACACTGAAGCTTTCTTT
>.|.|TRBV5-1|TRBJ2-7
CASSLEASSPYEQYF
TGCGCCAGCAGCTTGGAGGCTAGCTCCCCCTACGAGCAGTACTTC
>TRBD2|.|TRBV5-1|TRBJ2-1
CASSNGTSDYNEQFF
TGCGCCAGCAGTAATGGGACTAGCGACTACAATGAGCAGTTCTTC
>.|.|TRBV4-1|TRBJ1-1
CASSQDLVPVSGTEAFF
TGCGCCAGCAGCCAAGATCTGGTCCCGGTTTCGGGCACTGAAGCTTTCTTT
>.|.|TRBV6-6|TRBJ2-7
CASSYSDGGTYEQYF
TGTGCCAGCAGTTACTCCGACGGGGGAACCTACGAGCAGTACTTC
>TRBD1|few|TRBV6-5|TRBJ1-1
CASSPYRGVNTEAFF
TGTGCCAGCAGTCCGTACAGGGGGGTGAACACTGAAGCTTTCTTT
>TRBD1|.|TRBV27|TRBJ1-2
CASTPTGDGYGYTF
TGTGCCAGCACCCCGACAGGGGACGGCTATGGCTACACCTTC
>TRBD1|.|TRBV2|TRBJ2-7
CASSEAHRQGDYEQYF
TGTGCCAGCAGTGAAGCCCATCGACAGGGGGACTACGAGCAGTACTTC
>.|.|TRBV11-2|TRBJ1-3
CASSLVCRTKGWNTIYF
TGTGCCAGCAGCTTAGTTTGTCGGACAAAAGGTTGGAACACCATATATTTT
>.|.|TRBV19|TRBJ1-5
CASSGGGMSNQPQHF
TGTGCCAGTTCTGGGGGGGGCATGAGCAATCAGCCCCAGCATTTT
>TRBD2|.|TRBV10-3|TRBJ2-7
CAISGPGLAGERAYEQYF
TGTGCCATCAGTGGGCCGGGACTAGCGGGAGAGCGGGCCTACGAGCAGTACTTC
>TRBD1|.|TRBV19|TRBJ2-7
CASSIEGTGSPRHEQYF
TGTGCCAGTAGTATAGAGGGGACAGGGAGTCCCCGTCACGAGCAGTACTTC
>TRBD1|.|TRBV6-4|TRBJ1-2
CASSRGGQGIGGYTF
TGTGCCAGCAGTCGGGGGGGACAGGGGATCGGTGGCTACACCTTC
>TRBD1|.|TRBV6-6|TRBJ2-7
CASGKTWGQGSDEQYF
TGTGCCAGCGGGAAAACTTGGGGACAGGGATCTGACGAGCAGTACTTC
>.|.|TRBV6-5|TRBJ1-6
CASTPTQGSNSPLHF
TGTGCCAGCACCCCAACACAGGGTTCTAATTCACCCCTCCACTTT
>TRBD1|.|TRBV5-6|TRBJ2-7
CASSRGQGAARYEQYF
TGTGCCAGCAGCCGGGGGCAGGGGGCGGCCCGCTACGAGCAGTACTTC
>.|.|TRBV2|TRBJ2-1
CASLLSYTNTYNEQFF
TGTGCCAGCTTGCTTTCTTACACTAACACTTACAATGAGCAGTTCTTC
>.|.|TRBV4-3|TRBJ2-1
CASSRGGGPTGEQFF
TGCGCCAGCAGCAGAGGGGGAGGGCCGACGGGTGAGCAGTTCTTC
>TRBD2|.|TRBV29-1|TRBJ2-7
CSVVYGRAAEQYF
TGCAGCGTTGTTTATGGGAGGGCCGCCGAGCAGTACTTC
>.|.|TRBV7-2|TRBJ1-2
CASRRTSGAIGYGYTF
TGTGCCAGCAGGAGAACTTCAGGGGCGATAGGCTATGGCTACACCTTC
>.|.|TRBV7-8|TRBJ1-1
CASSLFAGMNTEAFF
TGTGCCAGCAGCTTATTTGCAGGGATGAACACTGAAGCTTTCTTT
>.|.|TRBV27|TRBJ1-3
CASRETQGSGNTIYF
TGTGCCAGCAGAGAGACGCAGGGTTCGGGAAACACCATATATTTT
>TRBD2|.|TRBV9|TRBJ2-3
CASSVEGGGAVTDTQYF
TGTGCCAGCAGCGTAGAAGGCGGGGGGGCCGTTACAGATACGCAGTATTTT
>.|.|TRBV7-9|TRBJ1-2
CASSPSGNYGYTF
TGTGCCAGCAGCCCATCGGGGAACTATGGCTACACCTTC